This entry describes one T cell receptor (beta chain). No antigen is known for it. This CDR3 is missing its conserved last phenylalanine or tryptophan, likely due to a read error. This record belongs to a study of tumor and adjacent non-tumor tissue in lung cancer. As for the study in general: Aged roughly 31 to 80 years, patients included roughly ten men and 4 to 6 women with stage I to III disease.

Whole-study findings and limits: Higher tumor TCR diversity was associated with shorter survival. Normal lung showed higher cumulative top 100 clone frequency than tumor.

This sample's RNA came from whole unsorted tissue. A modified ARM-PCR protocol with three rounds of nested PCR amplified TCRbeta. TCRdb analysed the multiplex PCR reads with MiXCR anew, one entry per CDR3 protein. The sample contains 71,000 or so distinct CDR3 sequences, 80% of which appear only once. The TCR was taken from a woman between 50 and 59 years old with non-small cell lung cancer. Sequencing input: lung tumor tissue.

The CDR3 DNA is TGTGCCAGCAGCCGGGACGCCAGGGTCTCGGGGTACATTCAGTACTAC. Amino acids: CASSRDARVSGYIQYY. The V gene is TRBV11-1, the J gene TRBJ2-4; D is possibly TRBD1 or TRBD2 (5 bases each). Deletions cut 5 bases from V and 8 bases from J, with 22 bases between. The CDR3 runs to 16 residues. Germline assignment: CDR1 SGHAT and CDR2 FQDESV (reference sequence).